This TCR beta chain was retrieved from a study of technical replicates of blood from a few donors. Only in-frame clones appear in the TCRdb table, and some are missing; sequencing was by immunoSEQ multiplex PCR. The top ten clones hold approximately 12% of a sample with about 15,000 clones, 80% to 85% of them seen once. Germline V gene sequence: CDR1 SEHNR, CDR2 FQNEAQ (reference sequence). This CDR3 comprises 14 residues. Germline trimming cut 1 base from V and 4 bases from J; bases unmatched to any gene: 0. The sequenced material came from PBMCs. The chain combines TRBV7-9 with TRBJ2-5, with TRBD1 identical over 10 bases. This receptor was taken from a human donor in good health. The CDR3 region has the DNA TGTGCCAGCAGCTTAGGGACAGGGGGAGAGACCCAGTACTTC. Amino acids: CASSLGTGGETQYF.